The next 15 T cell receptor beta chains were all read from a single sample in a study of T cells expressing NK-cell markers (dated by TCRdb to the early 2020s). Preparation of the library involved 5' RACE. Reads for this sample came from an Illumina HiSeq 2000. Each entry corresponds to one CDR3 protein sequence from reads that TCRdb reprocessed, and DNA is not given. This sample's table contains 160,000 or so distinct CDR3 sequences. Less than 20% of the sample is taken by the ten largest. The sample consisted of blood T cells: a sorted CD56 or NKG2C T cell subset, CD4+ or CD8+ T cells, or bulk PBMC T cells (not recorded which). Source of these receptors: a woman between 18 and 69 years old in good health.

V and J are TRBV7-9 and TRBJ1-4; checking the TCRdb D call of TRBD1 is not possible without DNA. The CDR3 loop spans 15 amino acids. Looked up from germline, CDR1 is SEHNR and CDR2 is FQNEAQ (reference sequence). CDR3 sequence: CASSSNRGGGEKLFF.

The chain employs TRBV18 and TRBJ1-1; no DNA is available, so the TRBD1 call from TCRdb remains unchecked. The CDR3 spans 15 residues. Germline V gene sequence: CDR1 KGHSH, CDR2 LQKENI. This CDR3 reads CASSPGNTGNTEAFF.

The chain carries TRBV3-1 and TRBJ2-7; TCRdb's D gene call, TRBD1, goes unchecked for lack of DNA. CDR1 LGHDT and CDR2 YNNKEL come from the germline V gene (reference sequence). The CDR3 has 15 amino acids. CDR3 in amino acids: CASSLNRGGTYEQYF.

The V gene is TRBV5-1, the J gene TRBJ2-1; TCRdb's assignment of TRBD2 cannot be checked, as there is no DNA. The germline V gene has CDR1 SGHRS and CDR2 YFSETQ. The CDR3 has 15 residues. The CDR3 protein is CASSLIQGLYNEQFF.

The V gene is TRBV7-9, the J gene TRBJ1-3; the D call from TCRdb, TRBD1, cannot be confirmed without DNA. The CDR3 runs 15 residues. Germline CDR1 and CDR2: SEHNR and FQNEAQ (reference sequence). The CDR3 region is CASSDTDRAGNTIYF. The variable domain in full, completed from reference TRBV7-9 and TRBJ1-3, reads DTGVSQNPRHKITKRGQNVTFRCDPISEHNRLYWYRQTLGQGPEFLTYFQNEAQLEKSRLLSDRFSAERPKGSFSTLEIQRTEQGDSAMYLCASSDTDRAGNTIYFGEGSWLTVV.

The CDR3 loop is CAYGSYNEQFF. The chain combines TRBV2 with TRBJ2-1. The CDR3 loop spans 11 amino acids. Germline CDR1 and CDR2: SNHLY and FYNNEI.

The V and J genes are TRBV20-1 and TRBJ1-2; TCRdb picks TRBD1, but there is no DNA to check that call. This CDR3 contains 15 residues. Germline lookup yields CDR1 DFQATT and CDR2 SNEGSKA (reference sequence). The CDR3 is CSAPGQALSNYGYTF.

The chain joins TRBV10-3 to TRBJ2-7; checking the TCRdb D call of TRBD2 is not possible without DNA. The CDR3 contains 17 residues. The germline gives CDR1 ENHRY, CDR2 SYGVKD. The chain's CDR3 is CAISEFSFSGGSYEQYF.

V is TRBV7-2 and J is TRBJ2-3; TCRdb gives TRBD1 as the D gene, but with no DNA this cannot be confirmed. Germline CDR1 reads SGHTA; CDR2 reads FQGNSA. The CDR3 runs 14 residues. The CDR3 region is CASGSGGPGDTQYF.

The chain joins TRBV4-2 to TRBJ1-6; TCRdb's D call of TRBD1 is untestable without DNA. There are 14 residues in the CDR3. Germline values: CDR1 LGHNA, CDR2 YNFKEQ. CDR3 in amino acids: CASSSDRVNSPLHF.

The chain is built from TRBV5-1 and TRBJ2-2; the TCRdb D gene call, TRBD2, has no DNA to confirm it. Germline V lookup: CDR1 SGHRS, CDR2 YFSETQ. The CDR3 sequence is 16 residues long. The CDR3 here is CASSRISGFNTGELFF.

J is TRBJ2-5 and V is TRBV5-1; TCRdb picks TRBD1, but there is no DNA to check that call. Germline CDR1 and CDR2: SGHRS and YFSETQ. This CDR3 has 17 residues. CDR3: CASSLGRATGSGETQYF.

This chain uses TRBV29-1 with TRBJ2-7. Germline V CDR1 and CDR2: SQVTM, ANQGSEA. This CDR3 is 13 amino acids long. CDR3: CSVEEGATYEQYF.

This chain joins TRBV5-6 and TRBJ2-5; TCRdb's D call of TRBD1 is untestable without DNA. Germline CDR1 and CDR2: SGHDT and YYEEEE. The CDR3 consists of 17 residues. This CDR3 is CASSFVRTGGMYGTQYF.

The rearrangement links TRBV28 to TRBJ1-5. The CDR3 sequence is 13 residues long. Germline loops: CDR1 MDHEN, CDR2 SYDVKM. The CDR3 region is CASRGLSGQPQHF. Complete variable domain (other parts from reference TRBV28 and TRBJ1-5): DVKVTQSSRYLVKRTGEKVFLECVQDMDHENMFWYRQDPGLGLRLIYFSYDVKMKEKGDIPEGYSVSREKKERFSLILESASTNQTSMYLCASRGLSGQPQHFGDGTRLSIL.